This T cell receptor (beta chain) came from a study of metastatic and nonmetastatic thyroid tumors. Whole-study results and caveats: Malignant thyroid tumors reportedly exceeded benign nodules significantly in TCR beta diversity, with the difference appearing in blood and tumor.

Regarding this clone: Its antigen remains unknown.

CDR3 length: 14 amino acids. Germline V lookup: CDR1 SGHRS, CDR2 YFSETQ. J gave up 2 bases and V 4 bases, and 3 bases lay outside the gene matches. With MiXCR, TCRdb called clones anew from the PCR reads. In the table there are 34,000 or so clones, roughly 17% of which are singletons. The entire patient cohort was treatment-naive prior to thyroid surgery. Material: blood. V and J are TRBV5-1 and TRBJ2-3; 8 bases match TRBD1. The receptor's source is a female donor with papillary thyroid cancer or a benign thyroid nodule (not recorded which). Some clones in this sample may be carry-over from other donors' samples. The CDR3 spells CASSQDRATDTQYF. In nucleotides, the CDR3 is TGCGCCAGCAGCCAGGACAGGGCCACAGATACGCAGTATTTT.